This TCR beta chain was sequenced during a study of cytomegalovirus exposure and HLA in healthy donors. Amplification used 60 Vbeta primers and 13 Jbeta primers. Only in-frame clones appear in the TCRdb table, and some are missing; sequencing was by immunoSEQ multiplex PCR. This sample yields about 130,000 clones, of which about 80% are seen a single time; about a tenth belongs to the top ten. The CDR3 consists of 17 residues. The V end was cut by 5 bases, the J end by 2 bases, with 22 bases between. This clone was picked up one time. This receptor was identified in a man aged 25 to 40 in good health and CMV-seropositive. The sample taken for sequencing was PBMCs. This rearrangement joins TRBV5-3 to TRBJ1-1; D is possibly TRBD1 (5 bases). TRBV5-3 is recorded as an ORF, its role being uncertain. The CDR3 DNA sequence: TGTGCCAGAAGGACGATTAACAGGTCGGGGGGAAACACTGAAGCTTTCTTT. This translates into CARRTINRSGGNTEAFF.